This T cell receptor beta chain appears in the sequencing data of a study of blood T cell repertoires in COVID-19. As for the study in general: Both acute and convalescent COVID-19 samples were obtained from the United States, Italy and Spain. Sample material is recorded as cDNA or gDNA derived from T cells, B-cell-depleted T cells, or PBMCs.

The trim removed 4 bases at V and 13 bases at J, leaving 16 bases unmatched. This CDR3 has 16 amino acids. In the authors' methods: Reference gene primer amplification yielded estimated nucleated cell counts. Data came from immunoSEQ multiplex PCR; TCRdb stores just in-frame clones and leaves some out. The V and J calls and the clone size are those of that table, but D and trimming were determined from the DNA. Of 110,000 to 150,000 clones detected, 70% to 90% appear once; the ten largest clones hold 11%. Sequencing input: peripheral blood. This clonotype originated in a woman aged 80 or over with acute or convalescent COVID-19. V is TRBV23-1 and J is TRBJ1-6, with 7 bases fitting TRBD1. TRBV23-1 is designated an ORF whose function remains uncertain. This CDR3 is CASSPRTGGTLIPLHF. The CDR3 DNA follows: TGCGCCAGCAGTCCCAGGACAGGTGGGACTTTGATCCCCCTCCACTTT.